This is a list of T cell receptor beta chains from one sample in a study of T cell responses to AZD1222 COVID-19 vaccine. The protocol was immunoSEQ multiplex PCR, while the TCRdb copy is restricted to in-frame clones and leaves out a portion. The repertoire holds approximately 180,000 clones, with 75% to 90% as singletons. The sequenced sample was peripheral blood, obtained 28 days after the second dose of the MenACWY control vaccine. Receptors were obtained from an adult who received the MenACWY meningococcal vaccine as a control. CDR3s include the opening cysteine and the closing phenylalanine or tryptophan. Fields, in order: J gene, V gene, D gene, CDR3 protein, CDR3 DNA. D genes are given only for firm matches.

j_gene: TRBJ2-5
v_gene: TRBV14
d_gene: TRBD1
CDR3aa: CASSRWTGAQQTQYF
CDR3nt: TGTGCCAGCAGCCGATGGACAGGGGCTCAACAGACCCAGTACTTC

j_gene: TRBJ1-5
v_gene: TRBV15
d_gene: .
CDR3aa: CATSATGGGQPQHF
CDR3nt: TGTGCCACCAGCGCCACGGGCGGGGGTCAGCCCCAGCATTTT

j_gene: TRBJ1-1
v_gene: TRBV2
d_gene: .
CDR3aa: CASSGQPNTEAFF
CDR3nt: TGTGCCAGCAGTGGACAGCCGAACACTGAAGCTTTCTTT

j_gene: TRBJ1-2
v_gene: TRBV24-1
d_gene: .
CDR3aa: CATSASVGDGYTF
CDR3nt: TGTGCCACCAGTGCCTCGGTCGGGGACGGCTACACCTTC

j_gene: TRBJ2-7
v_gene: TRBV9
d_gene: .
CDR3aa: CASSEFGSSEQYF
CDR3nt: TGTGCCAGCAGCGAGTTCGGGAGTTCGGAGCAGTACTTC

j_gene: TRBJ1-1
v_gene: TRBV20-1
d_gene: .
CDR3aa: CSGDTNTEAFF
CDR3nt: TGCAGTGGGGACACGAACACTGAAGCTTTCTTT

j_gene: TRBJ1-5
v_gene: TRBV6-1
d_gene: .
CDR3aa: CASSDPRMGAQHF
CDR3nt: TGTGCCAGCAGTGACCCGAGAATGGGGGCCCAGCATTTT

j_gene: TRBJ2-1
v_gene: TRBV24-1
d_gene: .
CDR3aa: CATSQRDSIYNEQFF
CDR3nt: TGTGCCACCAGCCAACGGGACTCCATATACAATGAGCAGTTCTTC

j_gene: TRBJ1-1
v_gene: TRBV27
d_gene: TRBD1
CDR3aa: CASSLFYRGPRNTEAFF
CDR3nt: TGTGCCAGCAGTTTATTCTACAGGGGGCCGAGGAACACTGAAGCTTTCTTT

j_gene: TRBJ2-7
v_gene: TRBV5-4
d_gene: TRBD2
CDR3aa: CASSLGPAGASYEQYF
CDR3nt: TGTGCCAGCAGCTTGGGCCCAGCGGGAGCCTCCTACGAGCAGTACTTC

j_gene: TRBJ1-2
v_gene: TRBV28
d_gene: .
CDR3aa: CASSLGSAGNFYGYTF
CDR3nt: TGTGCCAGCAGTTTGGGCTCGGCAGGGAACTTCTATGGCTACACCTTC

j_gene: TRBJ1-1
v_gene: TRBV18
d_gene: .
CDR3aa: CASSPLSNTEAFF
CDR3nt: TGTGCCAGCTCACCGCTCTCGAACACTGAAGCTTTCTTT

j_gene: TRBJ1-4
v_gene: TRBV6-2/TRBV6-3
d_gene: .
CDR3aa: CASSLSSGIANEKLFF
CDR3nt: TGTGCCAGCAGTCTTTCCAGCGGGATTGCGAATGAAAAACTGTTTTTT

j_gene: TRBJ2-3
v_gene: TRBV5-1
d_gene: .
CDR3aa: CASSQVPPDTQYF
CDR3nt: TGCGCCAGCAGCCAGGTCCCGCCAGATACGCAGTATTTT

j_gene: TRBJ1-1
v_gene: TRBV4-3
d_gene: TRBD1
CDR3aa: CASSQEFGTGGTEAFF
CDR3nt: TGCGCCAGCAGCCAAGAATTCGGGACAGGGGGCACTGAAGCTTTCTTT